This T cell receptor (beta chain) was identified in a study of shared clonotypes between healthy human individuals. Study information: In total, the donors were a couple of women and a few men aged 18 to 49. Study-level points and caveats: When compared with the clonotypes that were shared by all four sorted-subset donors, the non-shared clonotypes turned out to have lower generation probabilities. Blood was the only sampled material, and tissue repertoires likely differ.

Each of the donors was a healthy adult who was HIV-negative and had not had a recent acute infection or vaccination. Some clones are missing from TCRdb's copy, which holds only in-frame ones; the method was immunoSEQ multiplex PCR. The table has millions of clones, around 95% seen once. The germline V gene encodes CDR1 SNHLY and CDR2 FYNNEI. The CDR3 spans 14 residues. The V end lost 1 base, the J end lost 4 bases, and 7 bases lay between the germline ends. A note on this clone: Its antigen is not identified.

The sequenced material came from naive CD4+ T cells sorted from blood. The subset was: CD45RA+ positively selected. The source of this sequence is a man aged 18-30 years in good health. The V call is TRBV2, the J call TRBJ1-4; D call uncertain. CDR3 sequence (DNA): TGTGCCAGCAGTGAAGATCAGATTAATGAAAAACTGTTTTTT. Its translation is CASSEDQINEKLFF.